This TCR beta chain stems from a study of human T cells and chemical hapten exposure (dated by TCRdb to 2020 to 2023). Regarding the complete study: The libraries were sequenced as a pool, and the TCR yield per sample differed mostly because of small variations in library volumes within the pool. From each blood RNA sample, both TCR alpha and TCR beta chains were sequenced. Peripheral blood TCR repertoire changes were tracked in vivo in alopecia patients during primary and secondary sensitization to the hapten diphenylcyclopropenone (DPC). General conclusions and limits of the study: DPC sensitization did not change how many TCRs were above 1 in 1000 frequency, and no evidence was found of alterations in global repertoire structure. Repeated subsampling changed both the strength of the expansion versus patch-test correlation and the threshold at which that correlation became significant.

Ends trimmed: V by 2 bases, J by 7 bases; bases unmatched to a gene: 7. The CDR3 goes from the cysteine to the phenylalanine over 15 residues. This entry keeps only the CDR3 DNA: 45 bases, framed from base 1. CDR1 SGHRS and CDR2 YFSETQ are derived from the germline V gene. Total RNA was isolated from unfractionated whole blood collected in Tempus Blood RNA tubes. Roughly five healthy volunteers were used as TCR sequencing controls and were bled at day 0, 2 weeks and 6 weeks. This clonotype was counted ten times or more. Which antigen it targets is not known. The sample holds no much larger clone one base away, and base qualities are not on file. The library was obtained by 5' RACE. TCRdb records Illumina MiSeq as the sequencer. Library preparation attached unique molecular identifiers to individual cDNA molecules for quantitative, reproducible TCR counting. The source study handled its data this way. The median number of TCRs per sample was some 100,000, ranging from about 23,224 to 690,600. V, J and CDR3 annotation of the TCR reads was carried out using the Decombinator software suite. For the PS versus PT1 abundance plots, all samples were subsampled to the same number of TCRs (28,000). TCRs were defined as expanded if absent before sensitization and observed at least eight times at the 2-week time point. The public sequencing data were trimmed at Q25 with fastp and processed into clonotypes with MiXCR by TCRdb, which kept only in-frame beta chains. Each CDR3 protein gets just one entry, which takes the most common genes and DNA from the rows behind it. Clone size and V and J calls follow TCRdb, not the original study. The sample data list 150,000 or so distinct CDR3 sequences, and roughly 4% of these were observed just once. Of the sample, over 1.3% is held by the ten largest clones.

The receptor was isolated from a female donor in good health. The chain is made from TRBV5-1 and TRBJ1-4, and TRBD1 matches 8 of the central bases. The DNA sequence follows: TGCGCCAGCAGCTTCCAGGGGGCAGAAGGTGAAAAACTGTTTTTT. This codes for CASSFQGAEGEKLFF.